These T cell receptor beta chains were read from a single sample in a study of blood T cell repertoires in COVID-19. Clones were sequenced by immunoSEQ multiplex PCR, and TCRdb holds only the in-frame ones, with some missing. This sample yields 110,000 or so clones, of which 70% to 90% are seen a single time; around 8.4% belongs to the top ten. Material for sequencing was peripheral blood. These receptors were obtained from a woman between 65 and 79 years old who had recovered from COVID-19. Each CDR3 is given with its conserved first and last residue. D genes are given only for firm matches. For some rows the clone size is stated as once, few or many, or as a class when expanded; others skip it.

D	V	J	length	size	CDR3	DNA
TRBD2	TRBV6-6	TRBJ2-1	18	NA	CASSLAGVNPGWYNEQFF	TGTGCCAGCAGTCTAGCGGGAGTGAATCCTGGGTGGTACAATGAGCAGTTCTTC
NA	TRBV6-5	TRBJ2-3	13	NA	CASTGSNTDTQYF	TGTGCCAGCACAGGGTCTAACACAGATACGCAGTATTTT
NA	TRBV30	TRBJ2-7	15	NA	CAWSVKGRSSYEQYF	TGTGCCTGGAGTGTAAAGGGGAGGAGCTCCTACGAGCAGTACTTC
NA	TRBV29-1	TRBJ1-1	13	NA	CSVLGPMNTEAFF	TGCAGCGTCCTGGGCCCAATGAACACTGAAGCTTTCTTT
NA	TRBV5-6	TRBJ2-7	11	once	CASSFSGEQYF	TGTGCCAGCAGCTTCAGCGGCGAGCAGTACTTC
NA	TRBV6-6	TRBJ2-7	12	NA	CASSPGDYEQYF	TGTGCCAGCAGTCCGGGAGACTACGAGCAGTACTTC
NA	TRBV6-6	TRBJ1-2	16	NA	CASSYALMGPDYGYTF	TGTGCCAGCAGTTACGCCCTAATGGGGCCTGACTATGGCTACACCTTC
NA	TRBV3-1/TRBV3-2	TRBJ2-7	12	NA	CASSLNIYEQYF	TGTGCCAGCAGCCTAAACATCTACGAGCAGTACTTC
TRBD1	TRBV2	TRBJ1-5	15	NA	CASSDRTGGYQPQHF	TGTGCCAGCAGTGATCGAACAGGGGGTTATCAGCCCCAGCATTTT
NA	TRBV12-2	TRBJ2-7	15	NA	CASRLAGTFPYEQYF	TGTGCAAGTCGCTTAGCCGGGACATTCCCCTACGAGCAGTACTTC
TRBD1	TRBV7-2	TRBJ2-5	16	NA	CASSPHRTGLSETQYF	TGTGCCAGCAGCCCACATAGGACAGGCCTTTCTGAGACCCAGTACTTC
NA	TRBV3-1/TRBV3-2	TRBJ2-2	14	NA	CASSQVLGVGELFF	TGTGCCAGCAGCCAAGTTCTAGGGGTTGGGGAGCTGTTTTTT
NA	TRBV5-1	TRBJ2-6	16	NA	CASSLVGSSGANVLTF	TGCGCCAGCAGCTTGGTGGGGAGCTCTGGGGCCAACGTCCTGACTTTC
NA	TRBV19	TRBJ2-1	13	NA	CASAAISYNEQFF	TGTGCCAGTGCTGCGATCTCCTACAATGAGCAGTTCTTC
NA	TRBV19	TRBJ1-1	15	NA	CASSPFLGENTEAFF	TGTGCCAGTAGTCCCTTTCTAGGGGAGAACACTGAAGCTTTCTTT
NA	TRBV11-3	TRBJ2-1	18	NA	CASSLAALDREVYNEQFF	TGTGCCAGCAGCTTAGCGGCTCTTGACAGGGAGGTTTACAATGAGCAGTTCTTC
TRBD1	TRBV7-9	TRBJ1-4	14	NA	CASSTGATNEKLFF	TGTGCCAGCAGCACAGGGGCAACTAATGAAAAACTGTTTTTT
NA	TRBV9	TRBJ2-3	13	NA	CASSVTGPDTQYF	TGTGCCAGCAGCGTCACAGGTCCAGATACGCAGTATTTT
NA	TRBV6-1	TRBJ1-1	12	NA	CASSEAGPEAFF	TGTGCCAGCAGTGAAGCGGGCCCTGAAGCTTTCTTT
NA	TRBV7-2	TRBJ1-5	14	NA	CASSYQRGNQPQHF	TGTGCCAGCAGCTACCAACGCGGCAATCAGCCCCAGCATTTT
NA	TRBV7-3	TRBJ2-3	15	NA	CASSPMAASTDTQYF	TGTGCCAGCAGCCCTATGGCGGCTAGCACAGATACGCAGTATTTT
NA	TRBV3-1/TRBV3-2	TRBJ2-3	13	NA	CASSQEGARPGNF	TGTGCCAGCAGCCAAGAGGGGGCCCGGCCCGGAAATTTT
TRBD2	TRBV29-1	TRBJ2-3	17	NA	CSGRGGKGTISTDTQYF	TGCAGCGGCCGCGGGGGTAAAGGGACCATCAGCACAGATACGCAGTATTTT
TRBD2	TRBV6-5	TRBJ2-5	14	NA	CASSRWGGQETQYF	TGTGCCAGCAGCCGCTGGGGGGGTCAAGAGACCCAGTACTTC
NA	TRBV5-1	TRBJ2-7	13	once	CASSVSGPYEQYF	TGCGCCAGCAGCGTCTCAGGCCCCTACGAGCAGTACTTC
TRBD2	TRBV4-2	TRBJ2-5	15	NA	CASSLRLAGEETQYF	TGTGCCAGCAGCCTTCGACTAGCGGGCGAAGAGACCCAGTACTTC
TRBD1	TRBV19	TRBJ1-1	12	NA	CASGQGPTEAFF	TGTGCCAGTGGACAGGGTCCCACTGAAGCTTTCTTT
NA	TRBV5-1	TRBJ2-3	14	NA	CASSVDRRTDTQYF	TGCGCCAGCAGCGTAGACAGGCGTACAGATACGCAGTATTTT
TRBD2	TRBV6-2/TRBV6-3	TRBJ2-1	15	few	CASSYWGLAGNEQFF	TGTGCCAGCAGTTACTGGGGACTAGCGGGCAATGAGCAGTTCTTC
TRBD1	TRBV29-1	TRBJ1-1	14	NA	CSVDHGTENTEAFF	TGCAGCGTTGACCACGGGACAGAGAACACTGAAGCTTTCTTT
TRBD1	TRBV7-2	TRBJ1-6	17	NA	CASSQGQGSSYNSPLHF	TGTGCCAGCAGCCAAGGACAGGGGAGCTCCTATAATTCACCCCTCCACTTT
TRBD2	TRBV20-1	TRBJ2-7	11	once	CSVGGSYEQYF	TGCAGTGTCGGGGGGTCCTACGAGCAGTACTTC